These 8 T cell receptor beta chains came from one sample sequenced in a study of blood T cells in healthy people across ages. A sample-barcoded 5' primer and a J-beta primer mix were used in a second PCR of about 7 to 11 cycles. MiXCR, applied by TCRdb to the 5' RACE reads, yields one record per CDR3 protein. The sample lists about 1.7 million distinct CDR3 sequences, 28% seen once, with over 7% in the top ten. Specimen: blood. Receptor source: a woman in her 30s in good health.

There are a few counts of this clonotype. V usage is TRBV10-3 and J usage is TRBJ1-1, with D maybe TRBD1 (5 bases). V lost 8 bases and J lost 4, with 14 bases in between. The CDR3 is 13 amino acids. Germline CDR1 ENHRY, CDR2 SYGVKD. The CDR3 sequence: CAIGAGFGTEAFF. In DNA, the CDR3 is TGTGCCATCGGTGCAGGGTTTGGCACTGAAGCTTTCTTT.

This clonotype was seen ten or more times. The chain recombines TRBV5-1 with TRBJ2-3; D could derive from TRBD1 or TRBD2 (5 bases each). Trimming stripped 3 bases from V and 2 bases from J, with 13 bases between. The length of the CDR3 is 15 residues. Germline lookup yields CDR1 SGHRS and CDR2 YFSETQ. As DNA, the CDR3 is TGCGCCAGCAGCTCCCGGGCCGGGACCACAGATACGCAGTATTTT. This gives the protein CASSSRAGTTDTQYF.

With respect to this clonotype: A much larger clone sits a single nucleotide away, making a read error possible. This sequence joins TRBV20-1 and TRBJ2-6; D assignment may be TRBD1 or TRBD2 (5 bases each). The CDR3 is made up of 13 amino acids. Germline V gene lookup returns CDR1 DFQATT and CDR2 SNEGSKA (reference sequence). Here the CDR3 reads CSGRGSGANVRTF. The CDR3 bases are TGCAGTGGCCGAGGGTCCGGGGCCAACGTCCGGACTTTC.

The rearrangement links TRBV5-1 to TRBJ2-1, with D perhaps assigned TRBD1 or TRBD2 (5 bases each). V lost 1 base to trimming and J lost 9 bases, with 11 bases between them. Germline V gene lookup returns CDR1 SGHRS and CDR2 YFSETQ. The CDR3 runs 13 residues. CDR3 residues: CASSLTRDSEQFF. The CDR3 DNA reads TGCGCCAGCAGCTTGACTAGAGACAGTGAGCAGTTCTTC.

The CDR3 region is CSVEGMEGIVGYTF. CDR3 bases: TGCAGCGTTGAAGGCATGGAGGGAATCGTAGGCTACACCTTC. The genes are TRBV29-1 and TRBJ1-2; unclear D gene. CDR1 SQVTM and CDR2 ANQGSEA come from the germline V gene. The CDR3 has 14 residues. V was trimmed by 1 base and J by 8 bases, leaving 17 bases between them.

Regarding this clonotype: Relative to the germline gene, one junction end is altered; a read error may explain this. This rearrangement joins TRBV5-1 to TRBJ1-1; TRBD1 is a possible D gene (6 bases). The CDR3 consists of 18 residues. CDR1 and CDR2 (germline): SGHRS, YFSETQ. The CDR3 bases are TGCGCCAGCAGCTTTTCAGTTACCTCAGGGGCCCGGAACACGGAAGCTTTCTTT. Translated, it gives CASSFSVTSGARNTEAFF.

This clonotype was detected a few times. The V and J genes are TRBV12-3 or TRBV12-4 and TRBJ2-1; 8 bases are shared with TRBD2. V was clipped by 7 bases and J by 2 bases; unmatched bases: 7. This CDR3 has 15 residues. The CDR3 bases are TGTGCCAGCAATACGGTAGCGGGGCCCTACAATGAGCAGTTCTTC. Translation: CASNTVAGPYNEQFF.

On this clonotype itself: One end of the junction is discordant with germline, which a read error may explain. The CDR3 loop reads CASSQEGQLAGVSYEQDF. The CDR3 bases are TGCGCCAGCAGCCAAGAAGGTCAGCTAGCGGGAGTGTCCTACGAGCAGGACTTC. The gene calls are TRBV4-3 and TRBJ2-7, with 10 bases lining up with TRBD2. The CDR3 runs to 18 residues. Germline CDR1 is LGHNA and CDR2 is YSLEER.